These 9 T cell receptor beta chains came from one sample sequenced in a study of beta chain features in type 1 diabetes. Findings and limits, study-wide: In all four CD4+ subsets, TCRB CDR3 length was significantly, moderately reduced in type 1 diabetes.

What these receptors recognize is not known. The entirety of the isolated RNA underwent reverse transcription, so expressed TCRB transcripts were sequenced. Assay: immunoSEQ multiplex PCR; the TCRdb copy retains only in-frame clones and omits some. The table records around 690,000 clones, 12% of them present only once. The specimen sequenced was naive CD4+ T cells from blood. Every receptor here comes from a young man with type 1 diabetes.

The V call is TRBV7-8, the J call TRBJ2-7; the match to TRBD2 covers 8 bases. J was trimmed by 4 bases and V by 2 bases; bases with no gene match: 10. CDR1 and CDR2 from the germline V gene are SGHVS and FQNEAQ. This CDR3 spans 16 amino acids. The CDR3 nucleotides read TGTGCCAGCAGCTTATACGCGGCGGGGGGTGGTTACGAGCAGTACTTC. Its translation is CASSLYAAGGGYEQYF.

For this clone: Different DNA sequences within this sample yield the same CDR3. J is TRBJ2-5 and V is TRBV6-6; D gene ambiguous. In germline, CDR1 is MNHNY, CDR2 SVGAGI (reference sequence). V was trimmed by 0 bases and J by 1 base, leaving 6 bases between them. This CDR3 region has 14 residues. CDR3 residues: CASSYSGSQETQYF. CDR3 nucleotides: TGTGCCAGCAGTTACTCTGGCAGCCAAGAGACCCAGTACTTC.

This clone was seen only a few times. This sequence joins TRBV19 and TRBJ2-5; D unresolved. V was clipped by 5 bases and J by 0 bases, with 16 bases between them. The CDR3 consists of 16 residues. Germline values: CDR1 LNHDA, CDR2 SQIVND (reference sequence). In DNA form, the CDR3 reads TGTGCCAGTAGTGACGATTTAAGGTTTTACCAAGAGACCCAGTACTTC. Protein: CASSDDLRFYQETQYF.

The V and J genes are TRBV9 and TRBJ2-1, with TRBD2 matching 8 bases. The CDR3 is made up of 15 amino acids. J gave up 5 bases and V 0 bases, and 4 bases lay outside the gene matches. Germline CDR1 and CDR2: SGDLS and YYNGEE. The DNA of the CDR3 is TGTGCCAGCAGCGTAGCCCTAGCGGGTGACAATGAGCAGTTCTTC. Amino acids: CASSVALAGDNEQFF. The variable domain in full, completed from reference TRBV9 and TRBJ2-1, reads DSGVTQTPKHLITATGQRVTLRCSPRSGDLSVYWYQQSLDQGLQFLIQYYNGEERAKGNILERFSAQQFPDLHSELNLSSLELGDSALYFCASSVALAGDNEQFFGPGTRLTVL.

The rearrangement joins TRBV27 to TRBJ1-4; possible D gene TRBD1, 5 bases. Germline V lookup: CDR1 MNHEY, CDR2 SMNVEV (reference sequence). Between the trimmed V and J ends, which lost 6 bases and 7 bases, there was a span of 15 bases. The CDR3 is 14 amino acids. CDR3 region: CASSRDGWGEKLFF. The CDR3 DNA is TGTGCCAGCAGCCGGGACGGTTGGGGTGAAAAACTGTTTTTT. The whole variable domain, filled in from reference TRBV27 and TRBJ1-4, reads EAQVTQNPRYLITVTGKKLTVTCSQNMNHEYMSWYRQDPGLGLRQIYYSMNVEVTDKGDVPEGYKVSRKEKRNFPLILESPSPNQTSLYFCASSRDGWGEKLFFGSGTQLSVL.

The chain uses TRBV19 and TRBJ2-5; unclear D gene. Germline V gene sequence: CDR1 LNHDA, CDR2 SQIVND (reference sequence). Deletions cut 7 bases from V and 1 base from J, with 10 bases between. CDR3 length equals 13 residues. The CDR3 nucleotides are TGTGCCAGTAATGAGGCTAGCCAAGAGACCCAGTACTTC. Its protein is CASNEASQETQYF.

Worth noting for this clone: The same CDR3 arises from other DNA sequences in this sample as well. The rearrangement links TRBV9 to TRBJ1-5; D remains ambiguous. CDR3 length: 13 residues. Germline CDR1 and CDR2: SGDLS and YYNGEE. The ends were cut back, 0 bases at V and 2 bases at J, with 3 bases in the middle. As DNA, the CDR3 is TGTGCCAGCAGCGTAGACGGCAATCAGCCCCAGCATTTT. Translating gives CASSVDGNQPQHF.

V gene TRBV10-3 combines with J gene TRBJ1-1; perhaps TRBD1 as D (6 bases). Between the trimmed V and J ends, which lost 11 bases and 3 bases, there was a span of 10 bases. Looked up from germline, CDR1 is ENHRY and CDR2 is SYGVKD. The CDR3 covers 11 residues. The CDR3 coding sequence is TGTGCCGTAGGGGGTGACACTGAAGCTTTCTTT. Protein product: CAVGGDTEAFF.

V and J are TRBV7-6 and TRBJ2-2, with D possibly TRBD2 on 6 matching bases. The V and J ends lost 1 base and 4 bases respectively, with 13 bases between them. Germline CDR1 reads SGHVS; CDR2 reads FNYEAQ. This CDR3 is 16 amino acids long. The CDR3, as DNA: TGTGCCAGCAGCTTAGAGGGGCCGGGGGTCACCGGGGAGCTGTTTTTT. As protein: CASSLEGPGVTGELFF.